This T cell receptor beta chain was identified in a study of blood T cell repertoires in COVID-19. Study in general: T cells, B-cell-depleted T cells, or PBMCs provided the cDNA or gDNA that served as material.

Assay used: immunoSEQ multiplex PCR; TCRdb lists only in-frame clones, some missing. The sample lists about 240,000 clones, roughly 87% occurring once. The V gene end was trimmed by 2 bases and the J gene end by 1 base; junction bases not matched to a gene: 8. Looked up from germline, CDR1 is LGHNT and CDR2 is FRNRAP. This CDR3 region has 17 residues. The sample was peripheral blood. The clonotype comes from a man aged 55 to 70 who had recovered from COVID-19. The chain is built from TRBV12-5 and TRBJ1-2; 9 bases agree with TRBD1. The CDR3 region is CASGLNPGQGINYGYTF. In nucleotides, the CDR3 is TGTGCTAGTGGTTTGAACCCGGGACAGGGCATTAACTATGGCTACACCTTC.